Listed below are T cell receptor beta chains from one sample, sequenced in a study of blood T cell repertoires in COVID-19. Profiling relied on immunoSEQ multiplex PCR, and the TCRdb table lists in-frame clones only, not all of them. Altogether 70,000 to 80,000 clones are present, roughly 84% being singletons, with the ten largest covering 40% to 45%. Sequencing was performed on peripheral blood. Receptors originate from a man older than 75 with acute or convalescent COVID-19. Each CDR3 is given with its conserved first and last residue. The D gene is left open where the match is weak. Clone size appears in some rows only: once, few, many, or a class for an expanded clone.

>-|many|TRBJ1-1|TRBV6-5
TGTGCCAGCACCTACGGGGGGAACACTGAAGCTTTCTTT
CASTYGGNTEAFF
>TRBD2|-|TRBJ2-3|TRBV18
TGTGCCAGCTCACCCCCCGGGGGGGCCGGGGAAAATACGCAGTATTTT
CASSPPGGAGENTQYF
>TRBD1|-|TRBJ1-3|TRBV5-1
TGCGCCAGCAGTGGAGGGACAGGGCAAGGTGGAAACACCATATATTTT
CASSGGTGQGGNTIYF
>TRBD2|-|TRBJ2-1|TRBV29-1
TGCAGCGTTGACTCTAGCGGGACCACCTACAATGAGCAGTTCTTC
CSVDSSGTTYNEQFF
>TRBD1|-|TRBJ2-7|TRBV2
TGTGCCAGCAGAGGACAGGGTCAGACGTACGAGCAGTACTTC
CASRGQGQTYEQYF
>-|-|TRBJ1-2|TRBV24-1
TGTGCCATCGAGGACAGCCAGCCAAACTATGGCTACACCTTC
CAIEDSQPNYGYTF
>-|-|TRBJ2-1|TRBV11-3
TGTGCCAGCAGCTCTACTAAATACAATGAGCAGTTCTTC
CASSSTKYNEQFF
>TRBD2|-|TRBJ2-7|TRBV5-4
TGTGCCAGCAGCTTTGGGGGGGGCTCCTACGAGCAGTACTTC
CASSFGGGSYEQYF
>-|-|TRBJ2-2|TRBV28
TGTGCCAGCAGTAGGTCAGGGGCTCTTAACGGGGAGCTGTTTTTT
CASSRSGALNGELFF
>-|-|TRBJ2-1|TRBV24-1
TGTGCCACCAGTGAGCCAGGGTCTTTCAATGAGCAGTTCTTC
CATSEPGSFNEQFF
>TRBD1|once|TRBJ1-2|TRBV18
TGTGCCAGCTCACCACCGGGACAGTCGAATTTCTATGGCTACACCTTC
CASSPPGQSNFYGYTF
>TRBD1|-|TRBJ1-5|TRBV6-2/TRBV6-3
TGTGCCAGCAGTAAGACAACAGGGGTTGTGTATAGTCAGCCCCAGCATTTT
CASSKTTGVVYSQPQHF
>TRBD1|-|TRBJ1-1|TRBV6-2/TRBV6-3
TGTGCCAGCAGCGCTGAGGGGGCGCTTAAGAACACTGAAGCTTTCTTT
CASSAEGALKNTEAFF
>-|-|TRBJ1-2|TRBV7-2
TGTGCCAGCAGCGAGTGGGACGGGAGCTATGGCTACACCTTC
CASSEWDGSYGYTF
>TRBD1|-|TRBJ1-5|TRBV6-2/TRBV6-3
TGTGCCAGCAGTTACGAAGGACAGGGGGTCGGTAATCAGCCCCAGCATTTT
CASSYEGQGVGNQPQHF
>-|-|TRBJ1-1|TRBV5-5
TGTGCCAGCAGCTTTTCTGAGATGAACACTGAAGCTTTCTTT
CASSFSEMNTEAFF
>-|once|TRBJ1-2|TRBV2
TGTGCCAGTACGGACAGCTATGGCTACACCTTC
CASTDSYGYTF
>TRBD2|few|TRBJ2-2|TRBV5-6
TGTGCCAGCAGCCTAGCGGCCGCGAACACCGGGGAGCTGTTTTTT
CASSLAAANTGELFF
>-|-|TRBJ1-5|TRBV2
TGTGCCAGCAGTGGAGAACAGTCCAATCAGCCCCAGCATTTT
CASSGEQSNQPQHF
>-|-|TRBJ1-2|TRBV6-5
TGTGCCAGCAGTTTCAGCAGGGGTTCACCAAACTATGGCTACACCTTC
CASSFSRGSPNYGYTF
>TRBD2|-|TRBJ2-1|TRBV5-1
TGCGCCAGCAGCCTCGCCCCCGGGACTAGCTACAATGAGCAGTTCTTC
CASSLAPGTSYNEQFF
>-|-|TRBJ1-5|TRBV6-5
TGTGCCAGCAGAAATCAACAGCATAGCAATCAGCCCCAGCATTTT
CASRNQQHSNQPQHF
>-|-|TRBJ1-5|TRBV28
TGTGCCAGCAGCTCCTTACGGGAGCTTTATAGCAATCAGCCCCAGCATTTT
CASSSLRELYSNQPQHF
>-|-|TRBJ1-5|TRBV2
TGTGCCAGCAGGGAACAGGTTAGCAATCAGCCCCAGCATTTT
CASREQVSNQPQHF
>-|-|TRBJ1-5|TRBV24-1
TGTGCCACCAGTGTAAGGGGCCACACTCAGCCCCAGCATTTT
CATSVRGHTQPQHF
>-|-|TRBJ1-5|TRBV20-1
TGCAGTGCTAGTAATGGACAGTTCAATCAGCCCCAGCATTTT
CSASNGQFNQPQHF
>-|-|TRBJ2-7|TRBV27
TGTGCCAGCAGTTTACAGGGGTACACGGGCTACGAGCAGTACTTC
CASSLQGYTGYEQYF
>TRBD1|-|TRBJ1-5|TRBV7-2
TGTGCCAGCAGCGGGCGGGACAGGGATGCCAATCAGCCCCAGCATTTT
CASSGRDRDANQPQHF
>TRBD1|-|TRBJ1-5|TRBV7-8
TGTGCCAGCAGCTCTAATCGACAGGGGGCCCAGCCCCAGCATTTT
CASSSNRQGAQPQHF
>TRBD1|once|TRBJ2-7|TRBV27
TGTGCCAGCAGCCGGGAAGGGACAGAAACAGTCTACGAGCAGTACTTC
CASSREGTETVYEQYF
>-|-|TRBJ2-1|TRBV11-3
TGTGCCAGCAGCTCAGCGGGACAGGCGTACAATGAGCAGTTCTTC
CASSSAGQAYNEQFF
>-|-|TRBJ1-5|TRBV28
TGTGCCAGCAGTTTAGACAGATCTTATAGCAATCAGCCCCAGCATTTT
CASSLDRSYSNQPQHF
>-|-|TRBJ1-4|TRBV19
TGTGCCAGTAGTATCCTCCGGGGTGAACTGTTTTTT
CASSILRGELFF
>TRBD1|-|TRBJ2-1|TRBV20-1
TGCAGTGCTAGTCCTGGACAGGGGGCAACAAATGAGCAGTTCTTC
CSASPGQGATNEQFF
>TRBD1|-|TRBJ2-1|TRBV6-5
TGTGCCAGCTCCTTCCCCGGGACAGGGGGCAATGAGCAGTTCTTC
CASSFPGTGGNEQFF
>TRBD1|-|TRBJ2-1|TRBV4-1
TGCGCCAGCAGCATAGAAAATGGACAGGGGAGGTCCTACAATGAGCAGTTCTTC
CASSIENGQGRSYNEQFF
>-|-|TRBJ2-3|TRBV18
TGTGCCAGCTCACCCTCACTAGCTGGGGGTGGAACAGATACGCAGTATTTT
CASSPSLAGGGTDTQYF